This T cell receptor beta chain was found in a study of monozygotic twins with inflammatory bowel disease. Each donor gave 2 to 2.5 ml of peripheral blood. TCR libraries each used around 3.5 ug of total RNA. Template switching appended UMIs that held a 6-nucleotide sample barcode. TCRalpha and TCRbeta cDNA went through two nested PCRs of approximately 16 and 10 cycles. TCRdb reprocessed the 5' RACE reads, keeping one entry per CDR3 protein, no DNA. The sample has roughly 320,000 distinct CDR3 sequences. The sequencing sample was made of blood. This clonotype originated in a human donor with ulcerative colitis or Crohn's disease, or a healthy co-twin of an affected twin (not recorded which).

The CDR3 region is CATSDLHDGSPNNEQFF. This rearrangement joins TRBV24-1 to TRBJ2-1. The CDR3 totals 17 residues. Germline lookup yields CDR1 KGHDR and CDR2 SFDVKD.